Below are 2 T cell receptor beta chains sequenced from a single sample in a study of T-cell memory formation after mild COVID-19. TCRdb re-analysed the 5' RACE reads in MiXCR, keeping a single row per CDR3 protein. The sample lists approximately 400,000 distinct CDR3 sequences, 24% seen once, with around 9.5% in the top ten. The sequenced sample consisted of PBMCs or a T cell subset sorted from them (not recorded which). These receptors originate from an adult woman who had mild COVID-19 (a few samples of this study predate the infection). Cell type and time point are not known.

The chain combines TRBV10-3 with TRBJ2-7; no reliable D call. The CDR3 covers 12 residues. Germline loops: CDR1 ENHRY, CDR2 SYGVKD. Trimming pared 0 bases from V and 3 bases from J, leaving 3 bases between. DNA for the CDR3: TGTGCCATCAGTGAGTCGAACTACGAGCAGTACTTC. Protein: CAISESNYEQYF.

This chain links TRBV6-5 with TRBJ2-4; D is perhaps TRBD2 (5 bases). This CDR3 region has 14 residues. Germline values: CDR1 MNHEY, CDR2 SVGAGI. Trimming pared 3 bases from V and 8 bases from J, leaving 14 bases between. The CDR3, as DNA: TGTGCCAGCAGTTATGGGAGTGGGTCGGACATTCAGTACTTC. Translation: CASSYGSGSDIQYF.